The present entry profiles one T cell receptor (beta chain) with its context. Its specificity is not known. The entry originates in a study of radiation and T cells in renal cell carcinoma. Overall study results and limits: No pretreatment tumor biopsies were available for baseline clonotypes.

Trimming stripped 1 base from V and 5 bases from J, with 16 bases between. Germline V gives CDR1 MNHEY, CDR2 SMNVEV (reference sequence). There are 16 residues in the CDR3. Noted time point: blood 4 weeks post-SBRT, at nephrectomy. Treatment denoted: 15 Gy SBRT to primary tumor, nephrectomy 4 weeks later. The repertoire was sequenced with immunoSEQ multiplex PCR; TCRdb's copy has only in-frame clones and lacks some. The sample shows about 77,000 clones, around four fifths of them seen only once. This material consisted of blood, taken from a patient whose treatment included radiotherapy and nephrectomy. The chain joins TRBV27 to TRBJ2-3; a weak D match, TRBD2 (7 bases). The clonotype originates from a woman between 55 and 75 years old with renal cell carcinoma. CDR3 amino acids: CASSLYGGRPGDTQYF. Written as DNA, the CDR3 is TGTGCCAGCAGTTTATACGGGGGGCGCCCTGGAGATACGCAGTATTTT.